This TCR beta chain was observed in a study of blood T cell repertoires in COVID-19. The CDR3 contains 13 residues. Per germline, CDR1 MNHEY and CDR2 SMNVEV (reference sequence). With 3 bases removed from V and 4 bases from J, the gap between germline ends came to 7 bases. This table comes from immunoSEQ multiplex PCR, and its TCRdb copy is limited to in-frame clones, with some not included. The profile shows under 150,000 clones, roughly 69% of them singletons. This clonotype was sampled from a woman aged 70-85 years with acute or convalescent COVID-19. Sequencing used peripheral blood. V gene TRBV27 combines with J gene TRBJ2-1, with D perhaps matching TRBD1 (5 bases). This chain's CDR3 is CASSFDRYNEQFF. The CDR3 DNA follows: TGTGCCAGCAGTTTCGACAGATACAATGAGCAGTTCTTC.